A single sample gave rise to the 8 T cell receptor beta chains below, sequenced in a study of shared clonotypes between healthy human individuals. The protocol was immunoSEQ multiplex PCR, while the TCRdb copy is restricted to in-frame clones and leaves out a portion. The data hold nearly 750,000 clones, with 55% to 80% observed a single time. Sequencing used memory CD4+ T cells sorted from blood. Subset here: CD45RA-negative fraction. Source of these receptors: a woman aged 25 to 45 in good health.

The chain couples TRBV19 to TRBJ2-6; D is undetermined. V lost 2 bases, J lost 2 bases, and 7 bases lay in between. The CDR3 is made up of 15 amino acids. Germline V gene sequence: CDR1 LNHDA, CDR2 SQIVND (reference sequence). The CDR3 DNA is TGTGCCAGTAGTATAATCCAGGCTGGGGCCAACGTCCTGACTTTC. Translated: CASSIIQAGANVLTF.

This chain connects TRBV29-1 to TRBJ1-1; D remains unclear. Trimming cost V 2 bases and J 9 bases, with 16 bases left between them. CDR1 is SQVTM, CDR2 ANQGSEA, per germline. CDR3 length: 13 residues. DNA for the CDR3: TGCAGCGTTGAATTAACGCCAACAGTCAAAGCTTTCTTT. It is translated as CSVELTPTVKAFF.

V is TRBV29-1 and J is TRBJ2-3; 7 bases are shared with TRBD1. The CDR3 length is 15 residues. J was trimmed by 4 bases and V by 5 bases; bases with no gene match: 12. The germline V gene has CDR1 SQVTM and CDR2 ANQGSEA. CDR3 bases: TGCAGCGTTCGTTTGACGACAGGGCAGGCAGATACGCAGTATTTT. Encoded protein: CSVRLTTGQADTQYF.

The chain carries TRBV5-1 and TRBJ2-3; 7 bases are shared with TRBD2. After removal of 0 bases from V and 5 bases from J, the junction contained 6 bases not matched to a gene. This CDR3 has 15 amino acids. The germline CDR1 and CDR2 sequences are SGHRS and YFSETQ. CDR3 sequence: CASSLEGRELDTQYF. CDR3 DNA sequence: TGCGCCAGCAGCTTGGAGGGGCGGGAGTTAGATACGCAGTATTTT.

This clone was counted a few times. The chain carries TRBV11-2 and TRBJ2-5; TRBD1 aligns across 7 bases. This CDR3 has 15 residues. Germline V gene sequence: CDR1 SGHAT, CDR2 FQNNGV. With 5 bases clipped from V and 4 bases from J, the junction kept 10 bases outside the gene matches. The CDR3 loop reads CASSTRQGRGETQYF. Written as DNA, the CDR3 is TGTGCCAGCAGCACGAGACAGGGAAGGGGAGAGACCCAGTACTTC.

The chain combines TRBV7-9 with TRBJ2-5; D perhaps matches TRBD1 (6 bases). The CDR3 is 16 residues long. The V gene lost 3 bases and the J gene lost 2 bases, with 16 bases spanning the gap. Germline V gene lookup returns CDR1 SEHNR and CDR2 FQNEAQ (reference sequence). CDR3 residues: CASSFPSGDRQETQYF. The DNA for the CDR3 is TGTGCCAGCAGCTTCCCTTCAGGGGATAGGCAAGAGACCCAGTACTTC.

In its sample, this clone was seen once. This chain uses TRBV19 with TRBJ2-1; tentative D call: TRBD2 (5 bases). The germline gives CDR1 LNHDA, CDR2 SQIVND (reference sequence). This CDR3 is built from 15 residues. Trimming shortened V by 5 bases and J by 0 bases, and 11 bases separated the two germline ends. The CDR3 sequence is CASSGVGSSYNEQFF. CDR3 nucleotides: TGTGCCAGTAGTGGGGTGGGGAGCTCCTACAATGAGCAGTTCTTC.

This clone came up a few times. The chain couples TRBV9 to TRBJ1-2, with D maybe TRBD1 (6 bases). Germline lookup yields CDR1 SGDLS and CDR2 YYNGEE. V lost 0 bases, J lost 8 bases, and 14 bases lay in between. The CDR3 runs 14 residues. This chain's CDR3 is CASSVGSGAVGYTF. In DNA, the CDR3 is TGTGCCAGCAGCGTAGGGTCAGGGGCGGTGGGCTACACCTTC.